The T cell receptor beta chain under discussion was sequenced for a study of T cell changes during pregnancy in multiple sclerosis. TCRdb keeps only in-frame clones here, not all; method: immunoSEQ multiplex PCR. This table holds around 44,000 clones, 80% to 95% found once. CDR1 and CDR2 (germline): MDHEN, SYDVKM. The CDR3 contains 15 residues. Trimming shortened V by 5 bases and J by 3 bases, and 11 bases separated the two germline ends. This chain links TRBV28 with TRBJ2-6, with D perhaps TRBD1 (6 bases). The clonotype comes from a female donor with multiple sclerosis, enrolled in a pregnancy study. Specimen: peripheral blood. The CDR3 nucleotides are TGTGCCAGCAGTCTCCACAGGGTTGGGGCCAACGTCCTGACTTTC. Translated: CASSLHRVGANVLTF.